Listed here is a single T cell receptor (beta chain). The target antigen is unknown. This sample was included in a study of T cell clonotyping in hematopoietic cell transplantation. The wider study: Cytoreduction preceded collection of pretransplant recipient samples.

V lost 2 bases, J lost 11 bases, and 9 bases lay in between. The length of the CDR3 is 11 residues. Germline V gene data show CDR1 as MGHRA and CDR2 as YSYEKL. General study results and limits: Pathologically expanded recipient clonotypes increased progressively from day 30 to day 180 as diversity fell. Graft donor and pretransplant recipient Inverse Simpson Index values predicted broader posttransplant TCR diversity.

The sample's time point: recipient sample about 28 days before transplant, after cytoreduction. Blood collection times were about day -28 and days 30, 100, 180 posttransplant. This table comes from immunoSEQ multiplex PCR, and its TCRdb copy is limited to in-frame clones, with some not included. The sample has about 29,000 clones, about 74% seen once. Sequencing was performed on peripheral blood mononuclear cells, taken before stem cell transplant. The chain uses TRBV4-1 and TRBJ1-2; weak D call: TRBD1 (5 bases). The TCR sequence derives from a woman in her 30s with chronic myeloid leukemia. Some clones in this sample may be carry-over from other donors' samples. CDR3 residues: CASSQRTNYTF. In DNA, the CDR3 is TGCGCCAGCAGCCAACGGACAAATTACACCTTC.